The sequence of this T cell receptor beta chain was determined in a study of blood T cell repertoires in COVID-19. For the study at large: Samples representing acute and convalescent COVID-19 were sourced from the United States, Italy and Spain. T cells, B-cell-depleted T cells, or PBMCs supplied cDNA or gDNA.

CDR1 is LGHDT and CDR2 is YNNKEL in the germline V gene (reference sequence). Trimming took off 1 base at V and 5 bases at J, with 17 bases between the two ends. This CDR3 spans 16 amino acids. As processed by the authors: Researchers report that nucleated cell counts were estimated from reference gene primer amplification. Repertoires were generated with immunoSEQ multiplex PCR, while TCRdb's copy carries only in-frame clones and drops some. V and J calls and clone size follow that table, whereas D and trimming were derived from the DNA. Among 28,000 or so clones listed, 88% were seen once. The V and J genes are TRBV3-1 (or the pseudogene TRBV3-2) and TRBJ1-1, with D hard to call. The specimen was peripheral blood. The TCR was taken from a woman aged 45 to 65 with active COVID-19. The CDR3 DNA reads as TGTGCCAGCAGCCAAGTTGCTTCCGCCCCAGAAACTGAAGCTTTCTTT. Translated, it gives CASSQVASAPETEAFF.